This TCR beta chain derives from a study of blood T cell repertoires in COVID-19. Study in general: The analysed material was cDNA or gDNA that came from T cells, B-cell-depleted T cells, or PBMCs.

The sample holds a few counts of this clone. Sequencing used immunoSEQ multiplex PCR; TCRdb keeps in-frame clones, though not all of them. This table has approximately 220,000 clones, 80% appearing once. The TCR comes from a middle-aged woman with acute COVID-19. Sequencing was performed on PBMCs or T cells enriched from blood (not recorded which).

The CDR3 spells CASSQLAGGANVLTF. DNA of the CDR3: TGCGCCAGCAGCCAATTAGCTGGGGGGGCCAACGTCCTGACTTTC. This chain links TRBV4-3 with TRBJ2-6; no firm D call. V was cut by 2 bases and J by 4 bases, with 9 bases left in between. CDR1 and CDR2 (germline): LGHNA, YSLEER. The CDR3 is 15 residues long.